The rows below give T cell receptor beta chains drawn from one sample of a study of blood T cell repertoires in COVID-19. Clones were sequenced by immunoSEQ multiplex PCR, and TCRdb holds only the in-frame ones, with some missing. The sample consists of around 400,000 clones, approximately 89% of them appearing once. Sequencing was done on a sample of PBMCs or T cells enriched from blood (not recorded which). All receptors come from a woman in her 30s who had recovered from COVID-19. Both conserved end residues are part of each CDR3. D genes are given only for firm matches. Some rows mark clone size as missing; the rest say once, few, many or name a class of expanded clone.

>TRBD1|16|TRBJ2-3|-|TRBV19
CASSIAGRGRTDTQYF
TGTGCCAGTAGTATAGCTGGCAGGGGGCGCACAGATACGCAGTATTTT
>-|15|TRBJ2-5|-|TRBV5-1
CASSLVAAYQETQYF
TGCGCCAGCAGCTTGGTTGCAGCGTACCAAGAGACCCAGTACTTC
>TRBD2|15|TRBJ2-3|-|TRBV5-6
CASSFQTSGSDTQYF
TGTGCCAGCAGCTTCCAGACTAGCGGATCAGATACGCAGTATTTT
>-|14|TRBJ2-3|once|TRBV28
CASSPPGGTDTQYF
TGTGCCAGCAGTCCTCCCGGGGGCACAGATACGCAGTATTTT
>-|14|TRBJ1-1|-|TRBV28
CASSLTRMNTEAFF
TGTGCCAGCAGTTTGACAAGGATGAACACTGAAGCTTTCTTT
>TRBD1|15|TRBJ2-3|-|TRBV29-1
CSVEQGESPTDTQYF
TGCAGCGTTGAACAGGGGGAGTCCCCCACAGATACGCAGTATTTT
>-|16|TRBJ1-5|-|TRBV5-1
CASSREGPYSNQPQHF
TGCGCCAGCAGCCGTGAGGGCCCCTATAGCAATCAGCCCCAGCATTTT
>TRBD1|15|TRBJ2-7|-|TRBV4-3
CASSLHRGPLYEQYF
TGCGCCAGCAGCCTACACAGGGGTCCCCTCTACGAGCAGTACTTC
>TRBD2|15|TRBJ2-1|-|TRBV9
CASSTTSGDYNEQFF
TGTGCCAGCAGCACAACTAGCGGGGATTACAATGAGCAGTTCTTC
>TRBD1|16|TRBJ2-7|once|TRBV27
CASSLSRTGVFYEQYF
TGTGCCAGCAGTTTGTCGAGGACAGGGGTTTTCTACGAGCAGTACTTC
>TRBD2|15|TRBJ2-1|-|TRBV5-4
CASSPTSGRNNEQFF
TGTGCCAGCAGTCCCACTAGCGGGAGAAACAATGAGCAGTTCTTC